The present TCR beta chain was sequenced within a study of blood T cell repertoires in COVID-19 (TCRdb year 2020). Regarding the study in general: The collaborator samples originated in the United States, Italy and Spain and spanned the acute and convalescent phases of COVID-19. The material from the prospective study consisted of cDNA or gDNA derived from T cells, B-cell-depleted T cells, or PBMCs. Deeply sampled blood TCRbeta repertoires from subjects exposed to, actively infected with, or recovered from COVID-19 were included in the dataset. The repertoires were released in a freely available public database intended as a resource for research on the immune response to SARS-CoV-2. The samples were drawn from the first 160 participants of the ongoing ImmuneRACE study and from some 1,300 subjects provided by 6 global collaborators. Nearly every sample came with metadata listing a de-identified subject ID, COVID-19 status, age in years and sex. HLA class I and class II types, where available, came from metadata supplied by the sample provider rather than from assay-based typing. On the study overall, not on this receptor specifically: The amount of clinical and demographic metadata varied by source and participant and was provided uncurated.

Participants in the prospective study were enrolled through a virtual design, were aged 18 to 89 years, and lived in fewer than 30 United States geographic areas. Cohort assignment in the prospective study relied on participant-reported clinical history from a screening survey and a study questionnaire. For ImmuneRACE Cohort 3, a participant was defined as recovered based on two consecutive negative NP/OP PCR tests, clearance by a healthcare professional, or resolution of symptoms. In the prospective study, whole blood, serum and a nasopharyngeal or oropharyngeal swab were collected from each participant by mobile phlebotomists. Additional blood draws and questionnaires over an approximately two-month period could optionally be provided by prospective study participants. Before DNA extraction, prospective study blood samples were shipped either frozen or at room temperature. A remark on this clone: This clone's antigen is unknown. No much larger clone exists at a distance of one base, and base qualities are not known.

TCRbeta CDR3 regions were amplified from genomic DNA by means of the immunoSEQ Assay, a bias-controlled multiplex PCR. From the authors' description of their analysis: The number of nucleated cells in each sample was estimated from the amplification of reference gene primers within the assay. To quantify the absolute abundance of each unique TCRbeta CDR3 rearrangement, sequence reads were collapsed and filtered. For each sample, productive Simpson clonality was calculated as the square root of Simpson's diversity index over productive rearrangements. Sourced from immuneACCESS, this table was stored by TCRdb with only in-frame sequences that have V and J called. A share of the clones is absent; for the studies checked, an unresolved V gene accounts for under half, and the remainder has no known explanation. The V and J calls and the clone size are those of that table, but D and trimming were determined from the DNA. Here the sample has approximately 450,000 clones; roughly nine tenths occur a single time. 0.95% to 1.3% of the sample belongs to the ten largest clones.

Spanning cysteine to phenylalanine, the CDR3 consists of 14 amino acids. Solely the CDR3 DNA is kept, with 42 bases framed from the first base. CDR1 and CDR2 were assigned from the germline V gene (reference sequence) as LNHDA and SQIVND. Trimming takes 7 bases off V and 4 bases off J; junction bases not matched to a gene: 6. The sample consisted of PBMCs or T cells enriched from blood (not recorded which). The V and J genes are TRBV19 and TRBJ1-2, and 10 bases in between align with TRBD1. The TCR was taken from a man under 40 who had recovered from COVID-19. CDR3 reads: CASTGGQGSYGYTF. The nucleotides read TGTGCCAGTACAGGGGGACAGGGGAGCTATGGCTACACCTTC.